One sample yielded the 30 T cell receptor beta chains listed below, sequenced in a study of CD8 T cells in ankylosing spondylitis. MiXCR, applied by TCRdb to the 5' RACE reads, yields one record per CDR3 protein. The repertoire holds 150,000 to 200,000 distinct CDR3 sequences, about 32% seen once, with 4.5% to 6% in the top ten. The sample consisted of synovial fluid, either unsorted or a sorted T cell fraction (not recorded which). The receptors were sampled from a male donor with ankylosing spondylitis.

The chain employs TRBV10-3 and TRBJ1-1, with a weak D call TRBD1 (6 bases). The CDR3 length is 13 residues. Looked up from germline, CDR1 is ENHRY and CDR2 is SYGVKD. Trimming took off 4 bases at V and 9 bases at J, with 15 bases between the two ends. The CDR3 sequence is CAISGQGGDKAFF. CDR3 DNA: TGTGCCATCAGTGGCCAAGGCGGGGACAAAGCTTTCTTT.

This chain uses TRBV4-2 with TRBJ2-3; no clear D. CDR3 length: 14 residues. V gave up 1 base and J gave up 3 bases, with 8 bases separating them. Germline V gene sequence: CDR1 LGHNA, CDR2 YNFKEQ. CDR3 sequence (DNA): TGTGCCAGCAGCCAAGTGGGTGGAACAGATACGCAGTATTTT. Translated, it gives CASSQVGGTDTQYF.

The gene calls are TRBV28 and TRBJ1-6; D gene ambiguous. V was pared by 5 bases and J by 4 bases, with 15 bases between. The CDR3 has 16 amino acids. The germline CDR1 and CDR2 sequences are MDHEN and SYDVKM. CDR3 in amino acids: CASSPPGRIYNSPLHF. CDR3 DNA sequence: TGTGCCAGCAGTCCTCCCGGCAGAATTTATAATTCACCCCTCCACTTT.

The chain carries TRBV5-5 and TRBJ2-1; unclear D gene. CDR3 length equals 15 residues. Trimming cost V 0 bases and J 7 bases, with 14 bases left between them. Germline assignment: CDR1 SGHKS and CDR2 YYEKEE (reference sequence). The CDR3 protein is CASSLAPTARNEQFF. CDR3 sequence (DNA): TGTGCCAGCAGCTTGGCCCCCACCGCTCGAAATGAGCAGTTCTTC.

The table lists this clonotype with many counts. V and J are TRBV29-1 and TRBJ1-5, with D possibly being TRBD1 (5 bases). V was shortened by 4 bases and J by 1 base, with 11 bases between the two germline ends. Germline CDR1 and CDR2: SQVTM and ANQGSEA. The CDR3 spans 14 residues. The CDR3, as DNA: TGCAGCGTTGGGCAGGGATCCAGCAATCAGCCCCAGCATTTT. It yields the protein CSVGQGSSNQPQHF.

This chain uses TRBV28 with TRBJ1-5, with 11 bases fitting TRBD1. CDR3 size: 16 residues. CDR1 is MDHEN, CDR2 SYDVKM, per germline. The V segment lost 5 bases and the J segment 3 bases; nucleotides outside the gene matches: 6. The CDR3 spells CASSTWTGGTNQPQHF. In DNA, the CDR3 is TGTGCCAGCAGTACTTGGACAGGGGGCACCAATCAGCCCCAGCATTTT.

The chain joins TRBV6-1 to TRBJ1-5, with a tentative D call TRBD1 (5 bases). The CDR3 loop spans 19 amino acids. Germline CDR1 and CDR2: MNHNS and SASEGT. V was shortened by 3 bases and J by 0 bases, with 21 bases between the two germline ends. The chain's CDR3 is CASSDGWGPGDDSNQPQHF. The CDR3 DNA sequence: TGTGCCAGCAGTGATGGATGGGGCCCCGGGGATGATAGCAATCAGCCCCAGCATTTT.

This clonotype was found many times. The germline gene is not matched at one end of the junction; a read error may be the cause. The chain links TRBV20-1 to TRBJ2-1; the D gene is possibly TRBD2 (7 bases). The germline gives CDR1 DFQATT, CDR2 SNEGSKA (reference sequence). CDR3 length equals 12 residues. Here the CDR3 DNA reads TGCAGTGCTAGAGCCGGGGATGAGGGGGGGCCCTTC. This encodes CSARAGDEGGPF.

The CDR3 DNA sequence: TGTGCCAGCAGTTTACGGACTGAAGCTTTCTTT. This codes for CASSLRTEAFF. V usage is TRBV28 and J usage is TRBJ1-1; D is unclear. The CDR3 loop spans 11 amino acids. V was clipped by 2 bases and J by 5 bases, with 3 bases between them. Germline CDR1 reads MDHEN; CDR2 reads SYDVKM.

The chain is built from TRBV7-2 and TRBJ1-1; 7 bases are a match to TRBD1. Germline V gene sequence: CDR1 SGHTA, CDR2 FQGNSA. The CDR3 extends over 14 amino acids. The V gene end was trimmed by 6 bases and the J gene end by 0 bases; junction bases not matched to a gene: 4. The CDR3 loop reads CASRLGQLNTEAFF. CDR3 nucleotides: TGTGCCAGCAGACTGGGACAGCTGAACACTGAAGCTTTCTTT.

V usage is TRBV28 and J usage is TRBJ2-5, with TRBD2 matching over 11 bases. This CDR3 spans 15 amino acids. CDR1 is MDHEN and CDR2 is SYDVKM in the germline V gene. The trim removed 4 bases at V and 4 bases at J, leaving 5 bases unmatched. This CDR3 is CASSSPLAGGETQYF. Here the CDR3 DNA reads TGTGCCAGCAGTTCCCCGCTAGCGGGAGGAGAGACCCAGTACTTC.

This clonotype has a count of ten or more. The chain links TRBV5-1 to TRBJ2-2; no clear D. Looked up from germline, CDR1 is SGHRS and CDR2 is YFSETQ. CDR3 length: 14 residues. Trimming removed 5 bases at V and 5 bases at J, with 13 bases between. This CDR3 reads CASSQRASTGELFF. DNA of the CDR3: TGCGCCAGCAGTCAACGGGCGTCGACCGGGGAGCTGTTTTTT. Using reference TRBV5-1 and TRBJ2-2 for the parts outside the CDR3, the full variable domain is KAGVTQTPRYLIKTRGQQVTLSCSPISGHRSVSWYQQTPGQGLQFLFEYFSETQRNKGNFPGRFSGRQFSNSRSEMNVSTLELGDSALYLCASSQRASTGELFFGEGSRLTVL.

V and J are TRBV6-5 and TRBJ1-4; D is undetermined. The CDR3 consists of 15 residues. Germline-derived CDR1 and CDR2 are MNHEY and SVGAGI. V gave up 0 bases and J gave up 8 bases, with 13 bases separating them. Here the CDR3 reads CASSYSIGLGEKLFF. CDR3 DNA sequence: TGTGCCAGCAGTTACTCGATAGGTTTGGGGGAAAAACTGTTTTTT.

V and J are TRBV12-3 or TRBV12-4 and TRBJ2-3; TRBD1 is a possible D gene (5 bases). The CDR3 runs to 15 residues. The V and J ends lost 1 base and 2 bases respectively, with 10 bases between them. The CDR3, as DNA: TGTGCCAGCAGTTTAGTCCAGGGAATCACAGATACGCAGTATTTT. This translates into CASSLVQGITDTQYF.

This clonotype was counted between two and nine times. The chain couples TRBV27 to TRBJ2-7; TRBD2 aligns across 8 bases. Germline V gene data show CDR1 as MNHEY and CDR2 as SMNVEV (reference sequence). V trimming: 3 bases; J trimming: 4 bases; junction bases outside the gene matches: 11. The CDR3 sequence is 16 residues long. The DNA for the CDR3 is TGTGCCAGCAGTTTGAAATTTGTCCTAGCGGGTTACGAGCAGTACTTC. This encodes CASSLKFVLAGYEQYF.

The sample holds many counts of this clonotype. CDR3 sequence (DNA): TGTGCCTGGAGTGTACAACTAACCGATCTATCCCTCCACTTT. Translation: CAWSVQLTDLSLHF. The chain couples TRBV30 to TRBJ1-6; D remains ambiguous. Trimming pared 0 bases from V and 14 bases from J, leaving 17 bases between. The CDR3 consists of 14 residues. Germline V gives CDR1 GTSNPN, CDR2 SVGIG (reference sequence).

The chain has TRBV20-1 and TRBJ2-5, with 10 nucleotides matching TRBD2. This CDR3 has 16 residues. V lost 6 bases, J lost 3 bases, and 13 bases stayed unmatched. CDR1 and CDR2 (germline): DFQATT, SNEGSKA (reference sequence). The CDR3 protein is CSAVRSLAGIKETQYF. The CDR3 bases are TGCAGTGCCGTACGCTCACTAGCGGGGATCAAAGAGACCCAGTACTTC.

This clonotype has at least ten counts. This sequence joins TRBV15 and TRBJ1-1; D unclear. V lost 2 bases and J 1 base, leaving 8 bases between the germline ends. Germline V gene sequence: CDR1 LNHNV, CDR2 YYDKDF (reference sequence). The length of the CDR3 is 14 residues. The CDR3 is CATSRYLRNTEAFF. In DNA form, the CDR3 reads TGTGCCACCAGCAGATACTTGAGGAACACTGAAGCTTTCTTT. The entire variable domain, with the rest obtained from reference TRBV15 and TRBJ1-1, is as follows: DAMVIQNPRYQVTQFGKPVTLSCSQTLNHNVMYWYQQKSSQAPKLLFHYYDKDFNNEADTPDNFQSRRPNTSFCFLDIRSPGLGDTAMYLCATSRYLRNTEAFFGQGTRLTVV.

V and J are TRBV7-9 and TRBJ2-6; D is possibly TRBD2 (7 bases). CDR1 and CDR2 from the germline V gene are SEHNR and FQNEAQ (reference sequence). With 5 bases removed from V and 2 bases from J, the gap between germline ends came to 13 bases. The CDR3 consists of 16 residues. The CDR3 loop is CASSPGEGAGANVLTF. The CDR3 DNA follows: TGTGCCAGCAGCCCAGGGGAGGGGGCTGGGGCCAACGTCCTGACTTTC.

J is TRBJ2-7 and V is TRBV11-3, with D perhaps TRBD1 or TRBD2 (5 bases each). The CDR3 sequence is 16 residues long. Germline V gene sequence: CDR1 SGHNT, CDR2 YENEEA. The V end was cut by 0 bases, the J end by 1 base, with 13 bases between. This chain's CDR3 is CASSLERGAGSYEQYF. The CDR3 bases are TGTGCCAGCAGCTTAGAACGGGGCGCGGGTTCCTACGAGCAGTACTTC.

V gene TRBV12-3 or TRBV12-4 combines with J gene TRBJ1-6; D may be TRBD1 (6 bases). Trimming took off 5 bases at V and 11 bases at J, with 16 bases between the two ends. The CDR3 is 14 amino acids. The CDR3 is CASSPQGSLAPLHF. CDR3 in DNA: TGTGCCAGCAGTCCACAGGGTTCGCTGGCACCCCTCCACTTT.

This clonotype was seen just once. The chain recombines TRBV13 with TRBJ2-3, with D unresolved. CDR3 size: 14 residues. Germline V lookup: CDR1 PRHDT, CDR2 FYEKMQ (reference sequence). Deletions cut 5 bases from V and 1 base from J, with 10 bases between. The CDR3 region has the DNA TGTGCCAGCAGCCCCCCAGTGCGCACAGATACGCAGTATTTT. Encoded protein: CASSPPVRTDTQYF.

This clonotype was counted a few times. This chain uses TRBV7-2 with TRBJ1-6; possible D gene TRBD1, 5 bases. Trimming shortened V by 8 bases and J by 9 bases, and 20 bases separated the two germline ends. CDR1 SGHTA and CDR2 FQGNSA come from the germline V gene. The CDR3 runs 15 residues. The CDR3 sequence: CASAPQGTGVSPLHF. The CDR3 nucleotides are TGTGCCAGCGCACCCCAGGGAACGGGAGTTTCACCCCTCCACTTT. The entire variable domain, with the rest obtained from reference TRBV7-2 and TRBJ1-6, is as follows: GAGVSQSPSNKVTEKGKDVELRCDPISGHTALYWYRQSLGQGLEFLIYFQGNSAPDKSGLPSDRFSAERTGGSVSTLTIQRTQQEDSAVYLCASAPQGTGVSPLHFGNGTRLTVT.

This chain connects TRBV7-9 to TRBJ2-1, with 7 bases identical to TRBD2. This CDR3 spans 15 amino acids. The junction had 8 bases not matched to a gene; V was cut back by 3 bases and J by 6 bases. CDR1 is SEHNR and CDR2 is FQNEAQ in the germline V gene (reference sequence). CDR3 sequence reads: CASSLQDTGGNEQFF. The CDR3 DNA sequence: TGTGCCAGCAGCTTGCAGGATACGGGGGGCAATGAGCAGTTCTTC. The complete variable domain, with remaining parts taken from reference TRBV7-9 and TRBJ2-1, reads DTGVSQNPRHKITKRGQNVTFRCDPISEHNRLYWYRQTLGQGPEFLTYFQNEAQLEKSRLLSDRFSAERPKGSFSTLEIQRTEQGDSAMYLCASSLQDTGGNEQFFGPGTRLTVL.

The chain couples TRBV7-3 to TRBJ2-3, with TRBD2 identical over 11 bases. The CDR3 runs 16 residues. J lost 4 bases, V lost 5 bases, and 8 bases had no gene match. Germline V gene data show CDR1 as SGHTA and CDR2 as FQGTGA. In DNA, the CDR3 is TGTGCCAGCAGCCTAATAGGGACTAGCGGATCAGATACGCAGTATTTT. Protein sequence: CASSLIGTSGSDTQYF.

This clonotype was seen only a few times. The DNA of the CDR3 is TGCAGTGCCCCACAGGGGGTTAATGGCTACACCTTC. As protein: CSAPQGVNGYTF. The rearrangement links TRBV20-1 to TRBJ1-2; TRBD1 matches at 8 bases. The CDR3 runs 12 residues. Germline assignment: CDR1 DFQATT and CDR2 SNEGSKA (reference sequence). V was clipped by 6 bases and J by 6 bases; unmatched bases: 6.

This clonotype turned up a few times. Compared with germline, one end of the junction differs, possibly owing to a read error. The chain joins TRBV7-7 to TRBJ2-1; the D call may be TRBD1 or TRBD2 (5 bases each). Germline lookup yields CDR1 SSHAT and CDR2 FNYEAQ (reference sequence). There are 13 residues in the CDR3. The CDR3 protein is CASSTGARNEQFF. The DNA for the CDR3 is TGTGCTAGCAGCACCGGGGCACGCAATGAGCAGTTCTTC.

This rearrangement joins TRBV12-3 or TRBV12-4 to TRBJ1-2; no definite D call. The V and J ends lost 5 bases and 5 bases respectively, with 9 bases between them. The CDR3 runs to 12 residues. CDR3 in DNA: TGTGCCAGCAGTAAGTTGGATTATGGCTACACCTTC. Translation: CASSKLDYGYTF.

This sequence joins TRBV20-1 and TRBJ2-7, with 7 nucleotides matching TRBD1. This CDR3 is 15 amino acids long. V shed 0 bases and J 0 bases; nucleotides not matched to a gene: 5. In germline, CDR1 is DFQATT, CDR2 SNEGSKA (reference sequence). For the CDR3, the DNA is TGCAGTGCTAGAGATTACCAGGGGGACTCCTACGAGCAGTACTTC. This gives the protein CSARDYQGDSYEQYF.

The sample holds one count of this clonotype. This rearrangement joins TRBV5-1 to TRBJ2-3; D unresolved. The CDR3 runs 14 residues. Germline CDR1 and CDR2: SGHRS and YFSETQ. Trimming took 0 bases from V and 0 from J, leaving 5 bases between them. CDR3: CASSLEQSTDTQYF. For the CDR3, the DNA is TGCGCCAGCAGCTTGGAACAAAGCACAGATACGCAGTATTTT.